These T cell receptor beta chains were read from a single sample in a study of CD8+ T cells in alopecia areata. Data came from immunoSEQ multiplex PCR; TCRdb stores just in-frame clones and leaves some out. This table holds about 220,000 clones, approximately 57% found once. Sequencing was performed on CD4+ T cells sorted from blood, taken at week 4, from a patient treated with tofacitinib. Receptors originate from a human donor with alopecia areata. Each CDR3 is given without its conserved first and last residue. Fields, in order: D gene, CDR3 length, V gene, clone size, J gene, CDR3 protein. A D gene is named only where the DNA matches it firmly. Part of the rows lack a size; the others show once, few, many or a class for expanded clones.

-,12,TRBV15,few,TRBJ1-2,ATSRQQGSYGYT
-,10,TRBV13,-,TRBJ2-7,ASSITGYEQY
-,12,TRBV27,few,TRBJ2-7,ASSSGTSIWEQY
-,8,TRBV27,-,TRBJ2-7,AIVQREQY
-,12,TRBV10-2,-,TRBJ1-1,ASSESEMLKRAF
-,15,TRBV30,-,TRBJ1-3,AWNLRTGGLSGNTIY
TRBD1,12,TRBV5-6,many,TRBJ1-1,ASSKGQANTEAF
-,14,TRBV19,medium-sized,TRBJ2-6,ASSAGQSSGANVLT
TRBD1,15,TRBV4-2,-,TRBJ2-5,ASSQDPRQGARETQY
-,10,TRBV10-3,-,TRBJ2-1,AISGTDYEQF
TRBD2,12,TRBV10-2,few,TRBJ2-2,TASTSRDTGELF
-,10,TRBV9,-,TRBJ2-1,ASSVLDNEQF
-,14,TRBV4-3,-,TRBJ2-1,ASSRELANNYNEQF
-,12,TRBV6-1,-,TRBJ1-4,ASGARATNEKLF
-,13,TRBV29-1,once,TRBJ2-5,SVALRDPNQETQY
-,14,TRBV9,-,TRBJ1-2,ASSVDPGQRNYGYT
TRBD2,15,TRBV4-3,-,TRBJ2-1,ASSRTSGGVSYNEQF
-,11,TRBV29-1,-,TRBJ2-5,SVGHLLQETQY
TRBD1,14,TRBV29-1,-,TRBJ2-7,SVTIKFMTGDYEQY
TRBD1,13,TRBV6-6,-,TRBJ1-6,ASSYLGQGPSPLH
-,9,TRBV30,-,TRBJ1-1,AWRANTEAF
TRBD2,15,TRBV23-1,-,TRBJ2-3,ASSQYSSGGASDTQY
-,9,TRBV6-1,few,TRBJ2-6,ASSYGNVLT
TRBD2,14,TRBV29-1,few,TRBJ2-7,SVDRTTPAGRDEQY
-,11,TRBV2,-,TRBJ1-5,ASQYRDAQPQH
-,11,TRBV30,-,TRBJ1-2,ASNFRSAHGYT
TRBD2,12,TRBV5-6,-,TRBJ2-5,ASSFGVAGETQY
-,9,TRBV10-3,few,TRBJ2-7,AISNSYEQY
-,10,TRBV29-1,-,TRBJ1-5,SVAGENQPQH
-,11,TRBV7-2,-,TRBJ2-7,ASKDRHSYEQY
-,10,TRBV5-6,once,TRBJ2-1,ASSLNDNEQF
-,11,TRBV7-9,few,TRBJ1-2,ASSETGGYGYT
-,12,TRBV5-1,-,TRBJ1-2,ASSLGTSDYGYT
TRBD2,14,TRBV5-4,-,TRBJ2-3,ASSLAGRGGTDTQY
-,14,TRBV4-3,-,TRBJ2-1,ASSQDFQYSYNEQF
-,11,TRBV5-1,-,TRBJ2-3,ASSYGGTDTQY
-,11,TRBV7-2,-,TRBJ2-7,ASSRESSYEQY
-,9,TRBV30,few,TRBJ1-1,ARLGNTEAF
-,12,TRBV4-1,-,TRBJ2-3,ASSQDPSTDTQY
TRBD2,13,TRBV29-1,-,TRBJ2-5,SVAPLAGGQETQY
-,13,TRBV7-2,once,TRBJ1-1,ASSLARQGNTEAF
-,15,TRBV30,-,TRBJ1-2,AWKNPGHATANYGYT
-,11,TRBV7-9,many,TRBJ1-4,ASSVSSNEKLF
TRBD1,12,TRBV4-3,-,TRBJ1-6,ASNLRTGDSPLH
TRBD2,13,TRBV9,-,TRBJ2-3,ASSVAGGGTDTQY